The clone carrying this T cell receptor (beta chain) was seen once. Original analysis: Amplifying reference gene primers gave estimates of nucleated cell counts. Produced via immunoSEQ multiplex PCR; TCRdb's table is partial and in-frame only. For V, J and clone size, that table is used; D and trimming come from the DNA. The sample carries around 220,000 clones, approximately 86% recorded once. The data are from a study of blood T cell repertoires in COVID-19. Study context: Specimens from acute and convalescent COVID-19 originated in the United States, Italy and Spain. T cells, B-cell-depleted T cells, or PBMCs provided the cDNA or gDNA that served as material.

The CDR3 loop spans 14 amino acids. The germline V gene has CDR1 WNHNN and CDR2 SYGVQD (reference sequence). The V and J ends lost 4 bases and 4 bases respectively, with 13 bases between them. The sequenced sample was peripheral blood. The origin of this receptor is a young man with active or convalescent COVID-19. The rearrangement joins TRBV10-1 to TRBJ1-2, with D possibly matching TRBD1 (5 bases). The CDR3 DNA reads as TGCGCCAGCAGTGGAGCCAGGGCGAGCTATGGCTACACCTTC. It specifies CASSGARASYGYTF.